The 23 T cell receptor beta chains given below trace back to one sample, sequenced in a study of post-analysis software for immune sequencing data. These receptors have no identified antigens. Notes on the study in general: TRBV5-6, TRBV5-1 and TRBV20-1 were among four or five TRBV segments more frequent in patients than controls.

The authors incorporated unique molecular identifiers into the TCR beta cDNA libraries. TCRdb reanalysed the PCR reads using MiXCR and keeps one entry per CDR3 protein. The profile shows about 760,000 distinct CDR3 sequences, roughly 27% of them singletons. The sequencing input was blood. Source of these receptors: a girl aged 10 to 17 with multiple sclerosis.

This clonotype occurred once. One junction end does not reproduce the germline sequence, and a read error may be involved. V is TRBV3-1 and J is TRBJ1-6; D call uncertain. The CDR3 runs to 15 residues. Germline CDR1 is LGHDT and CDR2 is YNNKEL (reference sequence). The CDR3 sequence is CASSQWGRNNSPPHF. CDR3 coding DNA: TGTGCCAGCAGCCAATGGGGAAGAAATAATTCACCCCCCCACTTT.

The chain is built from TRBV5-1 and TRBJ1-2, with D hard to call. CDR3 length equals 12 residues. The V end lost 4 bases, the J end lost 6 bases, and 10 bases lay between the germline ends. Germline V gene lookup returns CDR1 SGHRS and CDR2 YFSETQ. The CDR3 coding sequence is TGCGCCAGCAGCGGGAACAGCCATGGCTACACCTTC. Its translation: CASSGNSHGYTF. Complete variable domain (other parts from reference TRBV5-1 and TRBJ1-2): KAGVTQTPRYLIKTRGQQVTLSCSPISGHRSVSWYQQTPGQGLQFLFEYFSETQRNKGNFPGRFSGRQFSNSRSEMNVSTLELGDSALYLCASSGNSHGYTFGSGTRLTVV.

This chain connects TRBV28 to TRBJ2-3, with 7 bases fitting TRBD1. Germline CDR1 reads MDHEN; CDR2 reads SYDVKM. Losses at the gene ends were 6 bases for V and 2 bases for J; bases not matched to a gene: 8. This CDR3 has 15 amino acids. CDR3: CASSGKTGPTDTQYF. The CDR3 DNA sequence: TGTGCCAGCAGCGGGAAGACAGGGCCCACAGATACGCAGTATTTT.

The rearrangement uses TRBV7-2 and TRBJ2-5; a weak D match, TRBD2 (5 bases). V gave up 3 bases and J gave up 1 base, with 15 bases separating them. The CDR3 is 16 amino acids. CDR1 is SGHTA, CDR2 FQGNSA, per germline. The CDR3 DNA reads TGTGCCAGCAGCTTTCATCCTAGCAGAAGCCAAGAGACCCAGTACTTC. This translates into CASSFHPSRSQETQYF.

This clonotype was recorded once. The rearrangement joins TRBV7-9 to TRBJ2-1, with TRBD1 as a possible D gene (6 bases). V was cut by 5 bases and J by 13 bases, with 15 bases left in between. In germline, CDR1 is SEHNR, CDR2 FQNEAQ (reference sequence). The length of the CDR3 is 12 residues. Here the CDR3 reads CASSLQTGSQFF. The CDR3 DNA reads TGTGCCAGCAGCCTACAGACAGGTAGCCAGTTCTTC.

A word on this clonotype: Its ends do not fully match the called genes, so a read error is possible. CDR3 amino acids: CAGRIGGEQYF. DNA of the CDR3: TGTGCCGGCAGGATAGGTGGTGAGCAGTACTTC. This chain uses TRBV2 with TRBJ2-5; no clear D gene. Germline CDR1 and CDR2: SNHLY and FYNNEI. This CDR3 is 11 amino acids long.

As concerns this clonotype: One end of the junction fails to match germline, which may point to a read error. CDR3 nucleotides: TGTGCCTGCAGAGAACTGGTGGGGGAGACCCAGTACTTC. Protein product: CACRELVGETQYF. J is TRBJ2-4 and V is TRBV7-9; D is ambiguous. The J call may be incorrect, as the DNA end agrees better with TRBJ2-5. In germline, CDR1 is SEHNR, CDR2 FQNEAQ (reference sequence). This CDR3 has 13 amino acids.

This chain connects TRBV5-6 to TRBJ1-5, with D unresolved. The CDR3 extends over 14 amino acids. Per germline, CDR1 SGHDT and CDR2 YYEEEE. Trimming left V 4 bases short and J 4 bases short, with 12 bases between. CDR3 bases: TGTGCCAGCAGCACCTCGGGTGTGAATCAGCCCCAGCATTTT. Protein product: CASSTSGVNQPQHF.

The rearrangement links TRBV20-1 to TRBJ1-1, with a possible D match to TRBD1 (5 bases). Deletions cut 4 bases from V and 0 bases from J, with 12 bases between. This CDR3 contains 14 residues. The germline CDR1 and CDR2 sequences are DFQATT and SNEGSKA (reference sequence). In DNA form, the CDR3 reads TGCAGTGCTAACGAGGGACGGATGAACACTGAAGCTTTCTTT. Encoded protein: CSANEGRMNTEAFF.

Concerning this clonotype itself: This clone may be a read error of a much larger clone one base away. The chain is built from TRBV7-9 and TRBJ2-5; D gene uncertain. CDR3 size: 15 residues. Germline V CDR1 and CDR2: SEHNR, FQNEAQ (reference sequence). V was pared by 1 base and J by 6 bases, with 15 bases between. The chain's CDR3 is CASSLEFRMQKTQYF. CDR3 DNA sequence: TGTGCCAGCAGCTTAGAGTTTCGGATGCAAAAGACCCAGTACTTC.

The chain combines TRBV27 with TRBJ2-1, with 7 bases that match TRBD2. The CDR3 is made up of 15 amino acids. J was trimmed by 8 bases and V by 2 bases; bases with no gene match: 9. Germline V gene sequence: CDR1 MNHEY, CDR2 SMNVEV (reference sequence). CDR3 bases: TGTGCCAGCAGTTTAAGGACTAGGACTGTGTATGAGCAGTTCTTC. It encodes CASSLRTRTVYEQFF.

This clonotype has a handful of counts. The chain couples TRBV3-1 to TRBJ1-2, with 7 nucleotides matching TRBD1. V gave up 4 bases and J gave up 7 bases; unmatched junction bases: 9. CDR3 length: 14 amino acids. Germline V gives CDR1 LGHDT, CDR2 YNNKEL (reference sequence). For the CDR3, the DNA is TGTGCCAGCAGCCCTTTCGGACAGGCCAGTGGCTACACCTTC. It yields the protein CASSPFGQASGYTF.

The rearrangement uses TRBV7-2 and TRBJ2-1, with 8 bases matching TRBD2. The CDR3 consists of 17 residues. Looked up from germline, CDR1 is SGHTA and CDR2 is FQGNSA. The junction had 7 bases not matched to a gene; V was cut back by 1 base and J by 2 bases. The chain's CDR3 is CASSLDVGGAPYNEQFF. CDR3 coding DNA: TGTGCCAGCAGCTTAGACGTCGGGGGGGCTCCCTACAATGAGCAGTTCTTC. The variable domain in full, with the rest retrieved from reference TRBV7-2 and TRBJ2-1, is GAGVSQSPSNKVTEKGKDVELRCDPISGHTALYWYRQSLGQGLEFLIYFQGNSAPDKSGLPSDRFSAERTGGSVSTLTIQRTQQEDSAVYLCASSLDVGGAPYNEQFFGPGTRLTVL.

This chain joins TRBV7-2 and TRBJ2-1, with 7 positions matching TRBD1. The germline V gene encodes CDR1 SGHTA and CDR2 FQGNSA. Trimming took 1 base from V and 4 from J; bases not matched to a gene: 7. This CDR3 is built from 16 residues. CDR3 residues: CASSLVWDSRYNEQFF. In nucleotides, the CDR3 is TGTGCCAGCAGCTTAGTTTGGGACAGTCGATACAATGAGCAGTTCTTC.

This clonotype occurred many times. The J gene is TRBJ2-5, the V gene TRBV10-3; D unclear. The V and J ends lost 7 bases and 4 bases respectively, with 13 bases between them. Germline CDR1 and CDR2: ENHRY and SYGVKD. This CDR3 is 13 amino acids long. The CDR3 DNA follows: TGTGCCATCACCAATGGCAGTAGAGAGACCCAGTACTTC. Protein sequence: CAITNGSRETQYF.

Turning to this clonotype: Since a much larger clone is just one base distant, this may be a read error. The V and J genes are TRBV4-1 and TRBJ2-7; D might be TRBD1 or TRBD2, each matching 5 bases. Germline V gene lookup returns CDR1 MGHRA and CDR2 YSYEKL. V shed 7 bases and J shed 2 bases, with 15 bases lying between them. This CDR3 region has 14 residues. CDR3 bases: TGCGCCAGCAACCAGAGGGACGGGGCCTACGAGCAGTACTTC. Its translation is CASNQRDGAYEQYF.

This clonotype appeared once. One end of the junction is discordant with germline, which a read error may explain. The chain joins TRBV7-8 to TRBJ2-5, with 14 bases aligning to TRBD2. From germline, CDR1 is SGHVS and CDR2 FQNEAQ. The CDR3 is 20 amino acids. This CDR3 is CASSLPQPPRLAGGPETPYF. CDR3 sequence (DNA): TGTGCCAGCAGCTTACCTCAACCCCCAAGACTAGCGGGAGGGCCGGAGACCCCGTACTTC.

This clonotype was seen a handful of times. The V and J genes are TRBV11-3 and TRBJ1-1; D is unclear. Germline V gives CDR1 SGHNT, CDR2 YENEEA. V was pared by 0 bases and J by 7 bases, with 9 bases between. The CDR3 length is 13 residues. The CDR3 reads CASSLEMTGEAFF. CDR3 nucleotides: TGTGCCAGCAGCTTAGAGATGACGGGTGAAGCTTTCTTT.

The J gene is TRBJ2-1, the V gene TRBV29-1; D is unresolved. Germline V CDR1 and CDR2: SQVTM, ANQGSEA. The CDR3 totals 10 residues. With 7 bases removed from V and 5 bases from J, the gap between germline ends came to 6 bases. CDR3 loop: CSADDNEQFF. The CDR3 coding sequence is TGCAGCGCCGACGACAATGAGCAGTTCTTC.

This clonotype occurred a few times. The chain carries TRBV10-3 and TRBJ1-2; tentatively, D is TRBD1 (6 bases). Trimming took 4 bases from V and 5 from J, leaving 14 bases between them. From germline, CDR1 is ENHRY and CDR2 SYGVKD. The CDR3 length is 14 residues. Written as DNA, the CDR3 is TGTGCCATCAGTGGGGGGACAAACAAATATGGCTACACCTTC. Its protein is CAISGGTNKYGYTF.

This clonotype was observed a few times. V is TRBV28 and J is TRBJ2-7; no reliable D call. There are 15 residues in the CDR3. Germline CDR1 MDHEN, CDR2 SYDVKM. V lost 6 bases to trimming and J lost 2 bases, with 17 bases between them. CDR3 DNA sequence: TGTGCCAGCAGGCTCCATGGCCCCCGCCCCTACGAGCAGTACTTC. Translation: CASRLHGPRPYEQYF.

Points on this clonotype: The junction shows a germline mismatch at one end, possibly a read error. The chain has TRBV24-1 and TRBJ2-5, with 7 bases aligning to TRBD1. Per the germline V gene, CDR1 is KGHDR and CDR2 is SFDVKD. This CDR3 has 16 residues. CDR3 sequence: CATSEPGQRLQETQYF. For the CDR3, the DNA is TGTGCCACCAGTGAACCGGGACAGAGGCTCCAAGAAACCCAGTACTTC.

CDR3 sequence: CSAAPRAGGGSPLHF. In DNA form, the CDR3 reads TGCAGTGCCGCCCCCCGGGCAGGGGGCGGTTCACCCCTCCACTTT. J is TRBJ1-6 and V is TRBV20-1; TRBD1 matches at 8 bases. The CDR3 runs 15 residues. The junction had 13 bases not matched to a gene; V was cut back by 6 bases and J by 9 bases. Germline CDR1 is DFQATT and CDR2 is SNEGSKA (reference sequence).